What follows are 25 T cell receptor beta chains derived from one specimen sequenced in a study of T cells in Graves' hyperthyroidism and ophthalmopathy. What was amplified from RNA transcripts were TCR beta CDR3 regions. A set of HTBI primers served as the primers for a first-round RT-PCR of the TCR CDR3. TCRdb reprocessed the multiplex PCR reads with MiXCR, giving one entry per CDR3 protein. In the table there are 75,000 to 100,000 distinct CDR3 sequences, about 40% of which are singletons. The sample consisted of peripheral blood or thyroid tissue (not recorded which). These receptors came from a woman aged 25 to 39 with Graves' hyperthyroidism.

The gene calls are TRBV10-3 and TRBJ1-4; TRBD1 might be the D (5 bases). Germline lookup yields CDR1 ENHRY and CDR2 SYGVKD. CDR3 length: 13 amino acids. Trimming left V 5 bases short and J 8 bases short, with 12 bases between. CDR3 region: CAISRGTGEKLFF. For the CDR3, the DNA is TGTGCCATCAGTCGGGGAACAGGAGAAAAACTGTTTTTT.

The chain uses TRBV15 and TRBJ2-2; D unclear. Trimming removed 3 bases from V and 3 bases from J, with 5 bases in between. This CDR3 has 13 residues. Germline V CDR1 and CDR2: LNHNV, YYDKDF (reference sequence). The chain's CDR3 is CATSSRYTGELFF. The CDR3 coding sequence is TGTGCCACCAGCAGCAGATACACCGGGGAGCTGTTTTTT.

V is TRBV7-9 and J is TRBJ1-5, with D maybe TRBD1 (6 bases). The length of the CDR3 is 15 residues. The germline CDR1 and CDR2 sequences are SEHNR and FQNEAQ (reference sequence). The V gene lost 4 bases and the J gene lost 5 bases, with 15 bases spanning the gap. The CDR3 DNA follows: TGTGCCAGCAGCTCCACAGGGTTGACGGATCAGCCCCAGCATTTT. It is translated as CASSSTGLTDQPQHF.

With respect to this clonotype: A much more abundant neighbour one base away suggests this may be a read error. The rearrangement links TRBV5-1 to TRBJ2-3; D might be TRBD1 (5 bases). CDR1 and CDR2 (germline): SGHRS, YFSETQ. The length of the CDR3 is 16 residues. The CDR3 DNA is TGCGCCAGCAGCTTAGGGGCAGGGTATGACACAAATACGCAGTATTTT. Protein product: CASSLGAGYDTNTQYF.

The chain uses TRBV20-1 and TRBJ2-5; D possibly corresponds to TRBD2 (6 bases). The CDR3 totals 14 residues. The germline gives CDR1 DFQATT, CDR2 SNEGSKA (reference sequence). Trimming left V 6 bases short and J 5 bases short, with 19 bases between. CDR3 nucleotide sequence: TGCAGTGCCATTGGGACTGGGAAGCGGGAGACCCAGTACTTC. This gives the protein CSAIGTGKRETQYF.

By share, this clonotype ranks as medium-sized. The chain uses TRBV12-3 or TRBV12-4 and TRBJ1-4; no clear D. V was pared by 6 bases and J by 8 bases, with 13 bases between. The CDR3 runs 13 residues. The DNA of the CDR3 is TGTGCCAGCAGCCAGACACACACAGAAAAACTGTTTTTT. Translating gives CASSQTHTEKLFF.

In this sample, this clonotype turned up many times. This chain uses TRBV12-3 or TRBV12-4 with TRBJ1-1; D might be TRBD1 (6 bases). The CDR3 sequence is 15 residues long. V shed 3 bases and J shed 2 bases, with 13 bases lying between them. DNA of the CDR3: TGTGCCAGCAGTTTTCGAGGGGGTCGTAACACTGAAGCTTTCTTT. Residues: CASSFRGGRNTEAFF.

This clonotype was detected many times. The J gene is TRBJ2-7, the V gene TRBV27, with D tentatively TRBD2 (6 bases). Germline V CDR1 and CDR2: MNHEY, SMNVEV (reference sequence). Trimming took 4 bases from V and 2 from J, leaving 9 bases between them. The CDR3 has 13 amino acids. CDR3 bases: TGTGCCAGCAGTTCTCGGGGGACCTACGAGCAGTACTTC. It translates to CASSSRGTYEQYF.

Only one count was recorded for this clonotype. The rearrangement links TRBV7-8 to TRBJ2-3, with 9 bases matching TRBD2. V gave up 4 bases and J gave up 4 bases; unmatched junction bases: 9. The CDR3 runs 16 residues. Germline assignment: CDR1 SGHVS and CDR2 FQNEAQ. CDR3 nucleotides: TGTGCCAGCAGCTCACGGGTAGCGGGAGCCCCAGATACGCAGTATTTT. Translating it yields CASSSRVAGAPDTQYF.

To note about this clonotype: Since no conserved phenylalanine or tryptophan closes the CDR3, a read error is the likely cause. This chain joins TRBV2 and TRBJ1-1; D unclear. V was cut by 8 bases and J by 2 bases, with 15 bases left in between. Germline loops: CDR1 SNHLY, CDR2 FYNNEI. This CDR3 is 14 amino acids long. Here the CDR3 DNA reads TGTGCCAGCTCGGGTTTTAGGGAAAACACTGAAGCTTTCCTT. The encoded protein is CASSGFRENTEAFL.

This chain uses TRBV10-3 with TRBJ2-7, with TRBD2 identical over 10 bases. CDR3 length equals 15 residues. The trim removed 4 bases at V and 0 bases at J, leaving 3 bases unmatched. Germline V CDR1 and CDR2: ENHRY, SYGVKD. Here the CDR3 reads CAISVPSGSSYEQYF. CDR3 coding DNA: TGTGCCATCAGTGTCCCTAGCGGGAGCTCCTACGAGCAGTACTTC.

This rearrangement joins TRBV28 to TRBJ2-3, with TRBD2 matching over 13 bases. CDR1 is MDHEN and CDR2 is SYDVKM in the germline V gene. This CDR3 is built from 15 residues. The V and J ends lost 8 bases and 6 bases, in that order; junction bases with no gene match: 8. The CDR3 is CASGGLAGVSDTQYF. The DNA for the CDR3 is TGTGCCAGCGGTGGACTAGCGGGAGTATCCGATACGCAGTATTTT.

The gene calls are TRBV2 and TRBJ2-3; TRBD2 matches at 10 bases. CDR3 size: 16 residues. The V gene end was trimmed by 5 bases and the J gene end by 2 bases; junction bases not matched to a gene: 7. The germline V gene encodes CDR1 SNHLY and CDR2 FYNNEI. The CDR3 DNA reads TGTGCCAGCAGTTACGTAGCGGGAGGAATCACAGATACGCAGTATTTT. Amino acid sequence: CASSYVAGGITDTQYF.

The J gene is TRBJ2-7, the V gene TRBV7-9, with 10 bases matching TRBD1. The CDR3 spans 16 residues. V trimming: 5 bases; J trimming: 5 bases; junction bases outside the gene matches: 12. CDR1 and CDR2 (germline): SEHNR, FQNEAQ (reference sequence). As DNA, the CDR3 is TGTGCCAGCAGCCCCCCCCCGGGACAGGGGTGGAACGAGCAGTACTTC. It specifies CASSPPPGQGWNEQYF.

In regard to this clonotype: A much larger clone differs by one base, so this may be a read error. The rearrangement uses TRBV6-5 and TRBJ1-1; D gene uncertain. Germline CDR1 MNHEY, CDR2 SVGAGI. The CDR3 runs 14 residues. Here the CDR3 reads CASSYRTVNTEVFF. CDR3 DNA: TGTGCCAGCAGTTACCGGACCGTGAACACTGAAGTTTTCTTT.

This clonotype appeared many times. The CDR3 nucleotides read TGTGCCACCGGGGGGGTGGCGGACGGGGAGCTGTTTTTT. Protein sequence: CATGGVADGELFF. The rearrangement joins TRBV24-1 to TRBJ2-2; 7 bases match TRBD2. After removal of 9 bases from V and 7 bases from J, the junction contained 7 bases not matched to a gene. Per the germline V gene, CDR1 is KGHDR and CDR2 is SFDVKD. CDR3 length equals 13 residues.

This clonotype was seen many times. The CDR3 sequence is CASSNYQRVWKEPQHF. CDR3 coding DNA: TGTGCCAGCAGTAACTACCAGAGGGTGTGGAAGGAGCCCCAGCATTTT. The genes are TRBV28 and TRBJ1-5; D is ambiguous. The CDR3 is 16 amino acids. V gave up 5 bases and J gave up 8 bases, with 22 bases separating them. Looked up from germline, CDR1 is MDHEN and CDR2 is SYDVKM.

This clonotype was seen repeatedly, ten times or more. This chain's CDR3 is CASLKLAGGSADTQYF. DNA of the CDR3: TGTGCCTCCCTGAAATTAGCGGGAGGGTCCGCGGATACGCAGTATTTT. The chain couples TRBV13 to TRBJ2-3; TRBD2 matches 11 bases. The length of the CDR3 is 16 residues. The ends lost 11 bases at V and 6 bases at J; junction bases unmatched: 16. Germline assignment: CDR1 PRHDT and CDR2 FYEKMQ (reference sequence).

V and J are TRBV20-1 and TRBJ1-5, with D perhaps TRBD1 (5 bases). The CDR3 is made up of 16 amino acids. V was pared by 2 bases and J by 4 bases, with 18 bases between. Germline V gene sequence: CDR1 DFQATT, CDR2 SNEGSKA (reference sequence). CDR3 coding DNA: TGCAGTGCTAGAACCCCGACAGCCTTCGCGAATCAGCCCCAGCATTTT. This sequence encodes CSARTPTAFANQPQHF.

V is TRBV10-3 and J is TRBJ2-3; D call uncertain. This CDR3 comprises 14 residues. V dropped 0 bases and J dropped 4 bases, with 8 bases sitting between them. Germline V gene sequence: CDR1 ENHRY, CDR2 SYGVKD. The CDR3 protein is CAISESVSPDTQYF. CDR3 nucleotide sequence: TGTGCCATCAGTGAGTCGGTCAGCCCAGATACGCAGTATTTT.

The chain has TRBV20-1 and TRBJ1-5; unclear D gene. Germline V gene lookup returns CDR1 DFQATT and CDR2 SNEGSKA (reference sequence). There are 11 residues in the CDR3. The V gene lost 6 bases and the J gene lost 11 bases, with 14 bases spanning the gap. The CDR3 protein is CSAQDQETQHF. CDR3 in DNA: TGCAGTGCCCAGGACCAAGAGACCCAGCATTTT.

The sample holds many counts of this clonotype. The chain is built from TRBV5-6 and TRBJ2-7; maybe TRBD1 (5 bases). V was clipped by 1 base and J by 6 bases, with 11 bases between them. The CDR3 sequence is 13 residues long. The germline V gene has CDR1 SGHDT and CDR2 YYEEEE. DNA of the CDR3: TGTGCCAGCAGCTTGCTCGGTAGGGGCGAGCAGTACTTC. Its translation: CASSLLGRGEQYF.

This chain joins TRBV15 and TRBJ2-7; no reliable D call. V was clipped by 4 bases and J by 7 bases, with 8 bases between them. Per germline, CDR1 LNHNV and CDR2 YYDKDF (reference sequence). The CDR3 is 11 amino acids. The CDR3 DNA is TGTGCCACCAGCACCTCTTCAGAGCAGTACTTC. This sequence encodes CATSTSSEQYF.

About this clonotype: The junction differs from germline at one of its ends, possibly a read error. The chain recombines TRBV6-5 with TRBJ1-2; D is unresolved. Germline values: CDR1 MNHEY, CDR2 SVGAGI. The CDR3 runs to 14 residues. CDR3 residues: CASSYAAPAYGYTF. CDR3 nucleotides: TGTGCTAGCAGTTACGCTGCCCCAGCCTATGGCTACACCTTC.

V gene TRBV9 combines with J gene TRBJ2-7; 14 bases are a match to TRBD2. Germline lookup yields CDR1 SGDLS and CDR2 YYNGEE. After removal of 0 bases from V and 2 bases from J, the junction contained 1 base not matched to a gene. The CDR3 is made up of 16 amino acids. In DNA form, the CDR3 reads TGTGCCAGCAGCGTAGGACTAGCGGGAGGGGCCTACGAGCAGTACTTC. It encodes CASSVGLAGGAYEQYF.